This T cell receptor beta chain is drawn from a study of blood T cells in healthy people across ages. General study results and limits: A roughly linear fall in TCR beta diversity per million T cells was seen with increasing age. Compared with aged donors, long-lived donors showed fewer expanded clones, suggesting selection.

Next came a second PCR, run for roughly 6 to 11 cycles, which used a sample-barcoded 5' primer along with a J-beta primer mix. The authors tagged each cDNA molecule using a template-switch adaptor with 12 random nucleotides. In TCRdb, the 5' RACE reads were re-called with MiXCR into one record per CDR3 protein. This sample has over 600,000 distinct CDR3 sequences, with more than 35% found just once. This clonotype was recorded a few times. No antigen is known for it. The CDR3 loop spans 16 amino acids. Looked up from germline, CDR1 is SGHRS and CDR2 is YFSETQ. V lost 0 bases to trimming and J lost 0 bases, with 13 bases between them. Individuals who donated were healthy Caucasians from Russia aged 6 to 90.

Specimen: blood. The clonotype originates from an elderly man in good health. This chain connects TRBV5-1 to TRBJ2-7; D remains ambiguous. CDR3 sequence reads: CASSLASIGASYEQYF. CDR3 nucleotides: TGCGCCAGCAGCTTGGCCTCCATAGGTGCCTCCTACGAGCAGTACTTC.